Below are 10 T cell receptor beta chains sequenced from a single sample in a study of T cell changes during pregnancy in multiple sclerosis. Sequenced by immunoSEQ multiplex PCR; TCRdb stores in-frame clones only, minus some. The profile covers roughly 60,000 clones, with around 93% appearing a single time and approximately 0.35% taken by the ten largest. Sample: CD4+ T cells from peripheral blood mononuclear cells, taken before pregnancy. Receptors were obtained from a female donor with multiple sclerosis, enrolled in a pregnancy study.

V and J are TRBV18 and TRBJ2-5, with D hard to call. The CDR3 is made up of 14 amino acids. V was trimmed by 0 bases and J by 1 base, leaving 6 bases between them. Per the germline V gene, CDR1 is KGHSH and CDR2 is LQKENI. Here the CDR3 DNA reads TGTGCCAGCTCACCACCGGGCAGCCAAGAGACCCAGTACTTC. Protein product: CASSPPGSQETQYF.

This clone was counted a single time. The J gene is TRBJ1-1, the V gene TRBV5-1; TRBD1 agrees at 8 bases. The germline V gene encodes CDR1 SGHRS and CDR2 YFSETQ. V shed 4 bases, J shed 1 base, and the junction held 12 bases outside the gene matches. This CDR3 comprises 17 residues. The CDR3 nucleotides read TGCGCCAGCAGCCCCCGGGACAGGAGCACTCGGAACACTGAAGCTTTCTTT. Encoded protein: CASSPRDRSTRNTEAFF.

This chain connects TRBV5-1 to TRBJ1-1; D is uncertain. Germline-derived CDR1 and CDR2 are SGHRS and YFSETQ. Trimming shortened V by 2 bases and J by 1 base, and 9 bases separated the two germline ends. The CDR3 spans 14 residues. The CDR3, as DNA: TGCGCCAGCAGCTTCGGTAACCCGAACACTGAAGCTTTCTTT. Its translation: CASSFGNPNTEAFF.

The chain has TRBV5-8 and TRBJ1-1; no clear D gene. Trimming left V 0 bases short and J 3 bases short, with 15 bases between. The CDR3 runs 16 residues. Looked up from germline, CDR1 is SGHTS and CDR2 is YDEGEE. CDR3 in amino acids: CASSLGTSLSYTEAFF. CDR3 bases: TGTGCCAGCAGCTTGGGCACTAGTCTTTCCTACACTGAAGCTTTCTTT.

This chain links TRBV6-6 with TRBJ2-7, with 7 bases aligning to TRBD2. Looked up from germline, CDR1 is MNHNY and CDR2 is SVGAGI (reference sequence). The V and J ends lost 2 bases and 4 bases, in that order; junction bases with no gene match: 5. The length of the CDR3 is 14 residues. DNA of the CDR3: TGTGCCAGCAGTTACACGCGGGAGACATACGAGCAGTACTTC. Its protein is CASSYTRETYEQYF.

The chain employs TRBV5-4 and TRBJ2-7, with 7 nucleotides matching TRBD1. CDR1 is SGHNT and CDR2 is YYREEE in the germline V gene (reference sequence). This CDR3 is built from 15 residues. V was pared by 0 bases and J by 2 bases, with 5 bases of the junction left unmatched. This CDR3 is CASSLESTGPYEQYF. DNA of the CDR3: TGTGCCAGCAGCTTGGAATCGACAGGGCCCTACGAGCAGTACTTC.

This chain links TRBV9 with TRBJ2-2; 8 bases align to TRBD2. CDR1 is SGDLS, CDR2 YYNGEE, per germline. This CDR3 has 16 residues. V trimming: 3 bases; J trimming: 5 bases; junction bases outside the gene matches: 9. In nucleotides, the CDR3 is TGTGCCAGCAGCGGAAAGCCCGGGGGGGGTACCGGGGAGCTGTTTTTT. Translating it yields CASSGKPGGGTGELFF.

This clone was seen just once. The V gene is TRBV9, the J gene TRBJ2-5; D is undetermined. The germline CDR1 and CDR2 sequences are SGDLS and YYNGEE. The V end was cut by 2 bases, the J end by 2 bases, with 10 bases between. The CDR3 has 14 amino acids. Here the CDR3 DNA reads TGTGCCAGCAGCGTGTTCCCTACTCAAGAGACCCAGTACTTC. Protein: CASSVFPTQETQYF. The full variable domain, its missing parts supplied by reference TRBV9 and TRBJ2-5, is DSGVTQTPKHLITATGQRVTLRCSPRSGDLSVYWYQQSLDQGLQFLIQYYNGEERAKGNILERFSAQQFPDLHSELNLSSLELGDSALYFCASSVFPTQETQYFGPGTRLLVL.

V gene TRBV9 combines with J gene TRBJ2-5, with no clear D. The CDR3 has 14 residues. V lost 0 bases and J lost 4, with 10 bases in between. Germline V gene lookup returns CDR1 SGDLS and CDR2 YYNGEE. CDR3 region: CASSVGSERETQYF. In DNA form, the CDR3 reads TGTGCCAGCAGCGTAGGGAGCGAGAGAGAGACCCAGTACTTC.

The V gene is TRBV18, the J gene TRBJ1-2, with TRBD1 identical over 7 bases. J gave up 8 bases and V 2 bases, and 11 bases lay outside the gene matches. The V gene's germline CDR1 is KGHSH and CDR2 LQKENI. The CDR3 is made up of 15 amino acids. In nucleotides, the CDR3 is TGTGCCAGCTCACCAAAAGCACAGGGGACCGAGGGCTACACCTTC. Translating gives CASSPKAQGTEGYTF.